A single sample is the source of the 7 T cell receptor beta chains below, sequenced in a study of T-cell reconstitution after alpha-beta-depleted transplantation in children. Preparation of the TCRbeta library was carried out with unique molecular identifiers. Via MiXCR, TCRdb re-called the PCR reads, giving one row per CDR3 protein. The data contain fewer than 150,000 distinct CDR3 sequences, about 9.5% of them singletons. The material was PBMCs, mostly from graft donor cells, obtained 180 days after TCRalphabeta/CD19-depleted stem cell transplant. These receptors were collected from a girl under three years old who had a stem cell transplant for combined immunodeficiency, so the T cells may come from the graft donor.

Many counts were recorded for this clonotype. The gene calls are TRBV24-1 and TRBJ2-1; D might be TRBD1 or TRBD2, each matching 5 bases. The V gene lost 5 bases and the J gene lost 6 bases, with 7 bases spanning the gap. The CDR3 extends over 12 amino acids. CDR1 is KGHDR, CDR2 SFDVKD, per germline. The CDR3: CATSVRGNEQFF. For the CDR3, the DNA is TGTGCCACCAGTGTGAGGGGCAATGAGCAGTTCTTC.

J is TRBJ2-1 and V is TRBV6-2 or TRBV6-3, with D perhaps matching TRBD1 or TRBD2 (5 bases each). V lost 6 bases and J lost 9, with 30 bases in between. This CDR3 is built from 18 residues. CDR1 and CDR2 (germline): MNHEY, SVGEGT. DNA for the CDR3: TGTGCCAGCAGAAACCCTTTATTTACCGACCGGGACCTTAGTGAGCAGTTCTTC. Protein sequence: CASRNPLFTDRDLSEQFF.

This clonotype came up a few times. CDR3 sequence (DNA): TGTGCCAGCAGCTGGACTAGCGGGGGGCCTACCTACGAGCAGTACTTC. Translation gives CASSWTSGGPTYEQYF. The gene calls are TRBV13 and TRBJ2-7, with 14 bases matching TRBD2. Trimming at V came to 4 bases and at J to 2 bases, leaving 4 bases not matched to a gene. Germline CDR1 and CDR2: PRHDT and FYEKMQ (reference sequence). The CDR3 length is 16 residues.

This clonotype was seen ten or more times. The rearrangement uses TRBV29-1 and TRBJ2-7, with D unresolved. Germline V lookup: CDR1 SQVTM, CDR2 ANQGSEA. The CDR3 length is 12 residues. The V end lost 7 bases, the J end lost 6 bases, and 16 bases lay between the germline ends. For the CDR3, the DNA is TGCAGCGCCGTGGCCGAGTCCGGCGAGCAGTACTTC. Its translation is CSAVAESGEQYF.

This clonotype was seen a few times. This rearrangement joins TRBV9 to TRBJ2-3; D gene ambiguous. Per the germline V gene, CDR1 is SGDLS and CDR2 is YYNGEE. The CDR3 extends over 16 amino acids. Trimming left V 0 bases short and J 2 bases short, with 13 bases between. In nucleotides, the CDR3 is TGTGCCAGCAGCGTAGGAGGCGGCAGGTCCACAGATACGCAGTATTTT. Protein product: CASSVGGGRSTDTQYF.

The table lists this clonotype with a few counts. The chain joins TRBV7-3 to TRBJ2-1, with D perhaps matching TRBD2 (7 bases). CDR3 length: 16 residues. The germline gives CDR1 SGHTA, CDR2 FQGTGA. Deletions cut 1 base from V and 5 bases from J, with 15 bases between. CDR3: CASSLRGGAHHNEQFF. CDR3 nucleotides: TGTGCCAGCAGCTTAAGGGGGGGCGCTCATCACAATGAGCAGTTCTTC.

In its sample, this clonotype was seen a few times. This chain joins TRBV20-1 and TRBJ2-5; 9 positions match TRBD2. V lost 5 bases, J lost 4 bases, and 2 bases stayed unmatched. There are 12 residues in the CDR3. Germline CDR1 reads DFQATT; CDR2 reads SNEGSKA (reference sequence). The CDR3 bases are TGCAGTGCTGGGACTAGCCGAGAGACCCAGTACTTC. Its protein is CSAGTSRETQYF.